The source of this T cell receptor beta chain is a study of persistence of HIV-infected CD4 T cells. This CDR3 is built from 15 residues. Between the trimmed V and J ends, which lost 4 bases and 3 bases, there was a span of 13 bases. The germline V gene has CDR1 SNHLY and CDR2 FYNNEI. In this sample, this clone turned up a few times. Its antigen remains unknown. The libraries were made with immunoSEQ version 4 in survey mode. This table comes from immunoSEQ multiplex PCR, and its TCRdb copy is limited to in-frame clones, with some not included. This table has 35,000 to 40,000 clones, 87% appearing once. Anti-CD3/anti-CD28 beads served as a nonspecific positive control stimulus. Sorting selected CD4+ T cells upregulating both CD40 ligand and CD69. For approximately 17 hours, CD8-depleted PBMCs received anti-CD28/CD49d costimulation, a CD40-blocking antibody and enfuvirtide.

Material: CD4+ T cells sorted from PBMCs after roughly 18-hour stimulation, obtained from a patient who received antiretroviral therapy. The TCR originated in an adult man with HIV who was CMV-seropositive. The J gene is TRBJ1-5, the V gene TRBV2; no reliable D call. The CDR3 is CASSARGWDNQPQHF. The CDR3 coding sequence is TGTGCCAGCAGTGCCCGAGGTTGGGACAATCAGCCCCAGCATTTT.